These 28 T cell receptor beta chains were sequenced from one sample in a study of T cell responses to AZD1222 COVID-19 vaccine. Clones were sequenced by immunoSEQ multiplex PCR, and TCRdb holds only the in-frame ones, with some missing. Of around 160,000 clones listed, about 90% are singletons. The sample in question was peripheral blood, obtained on day 0 of MenACWY control vaccination. The receptors originated from an adult in good health.

This clone was counted once. The chain is built from TRBV30 and TRBJ1-1; D gene unclear. CDR1 GTSNPN and CDR2 SVGIG come from the germline V gene (reference sequence). Trimming removed 0 bases at V and 9 bases at J, with 8 bases between. This CDR3 comprises 11 residues. CDR3 residues: CAWSVKAQAFF. The CDR3 DNA reads as TGTGCCTGGAGTGTAAAGGCACAAGCTTTCTTT.

The J gene is TRBJ1-2, the V gene TRBV29-1, with D perhaps matching TRBD1 (6 bases). Trimming pared 3 bases from V and 8 bases from J, leaving 13 bases between. Germline V gene data show CDR1 as SQVTM and CDR2 as ANQGSEA. This CDR3 is built from 12 residues. The DNA for the CDR3 is TGCAGCGTTGATCGGGGGGCGCGAGGCTACACCTTC. This sequence encodes CSVDRGARGYTF. The entire variable domain, with the rest obtained from reference TRBV29-1 and TRBJ1-2, is as follows: SAVISQKPSRDICQRGTSLTIQCQVDSQVTMMFWYRQQPGQSLTLIATANQGSEATYESGFVIDKFPISRPNLTFSTLTVSNMSPEDSSIYLCSVDRGARGYTFGSGTRLTVV.

The genes are TRBV4-1 and TRBJ2-7, with 9 bases that match TRBD1. Trimming cost V 1 base and J 2 bases; bases outside gene matches: 6. Per the germline V gene, CDR1 is MGHRA and CDR2 is YSYEKL. The CDR3 is 16 amino acids. This CDR3 is CASSQGETGGPYEQYF. CDR3 bases: TGCGCCAGCAGCCAAGGGGAAACAGGGGGCCCCTACGAGCAGTACTTC.

The J gene is TRBJ1-1, the V gene TRBV7-9; the D is unclear. There are 14 residues in the CDR3. V was trimmed by 0 bases and J by 2 bases, leaving 7 bases between them. Looked up from germline, CDR1 is SEHNR and CDR2 is FQNEAQ (reference sequence). The DNA for the CDR3 is TGTGCCAGCAGCTTAGCGAGGTCTAACACTGAAGCTTTCTTT. This encodes CASSLARSNTEAFF.

In nucleotides, the CDR3 is TGTGCCAGCAGCCCGCGGACTAGCGGGGGATACGAGCAGTACTTC. As protein: CASSPRTSGGYEQYF. V and J are TRBV7-8 and TRBJ2-7; 13 bases align to TRBD2. Germline V lookup: CDR1 SGHVS, CDR2 FQNEAQ. The CDR3 is made up of 15 amino acids. V was pared by 5 bases and J by 4 bases, with 5 bases of the junction left unmatched.

This clone was seen once. V and J are TRBV5-5 and TRBJ2-4; D unresolved. Trimming cost V 2 bases and J 5 bases, with 5 bases left between them. CDR3 length equals 12 residues. CDR1 is SGHKS and CDR2 is YYEKEE in the germline V gene (reference sequence). The CDR3 spells CASSLRENIQYF. The CDR3 DNA is TGTGCCAGCAGCTTAAGGGAAAACATTCAGTACTTC.

This chain links TRBV19 with TRBJ2-4; the D gene is possibly TRBD1 (6 bases). Per germline, CDR1 LNHDA and CDR2 SQIVND (reference sequence). The CDR3 is 15 residues long. The ends were cut back, 5 bases at V and 0 bases at J, with 11 bases in the middle. Here the CDR3 DNA reads TGTGCCAGTAGTCTTCGGACAGAAGCCAAAAACATTCAGTACTTC. This gives the protein CASSLRTEAKNIQYF.

This chain connects TRBV4-1 to TRBJ2-1, with D unresolved. V lost 0 bases and J lost 0, with 6 bases in between. The V gene's germline CDR1 is MGHRA and CDR2 YSYEKL. The CDR3 is 15 amino acids. The CDR3 nucleotides are TGCGCCAGCAGCCAAGACGGGTACTCCTACAATGAGCAGTTCTTC. It encodes CASSQDGYSYNEQFF.

The gene calls are TRBV10-1 and TRBJ1-6; D not resolved. The germline V gene encodes CDR1 WNHNN and CDR2 SYGVQD (reference sequence). Trimming removed 8 bases from V and 4 bases from J, with 9 bases in between. The CDR3 length is 13 residues. CDR3 sequence reads: CASRRDYNSPLHF. The CDR3 nucleotides read TGCGCCAGCCGACGGGATTATAATTCACCCCTCCACTTT.

This clone was seen only once. The gene calls are TRBV2 and TRBJ1-1; D is uncertain. The V end was cut by 6 bases, the J end by 0 bases, with 5 bases between. The length of the CDR3 is 12 residues. Germline V lookup: CDR1 SNHLY, CDR2 FYNNEI. The chain's CDR3 is CASSEMNTEAFF. CDR3 bases: TGTGCCAGCAGCGAGATGAACACTGAAGCTTTCTTT.

V and J are TRBV29-1 and TRBJ1-1, with TRBD1 matching over 9 bases. CDR1 and CDR2 (germline): SQVTM, ANQGSEA. This CDR3 is built from 13 residues. Losses at the gene ends were 6 bases for V and 5 bases for J; bases not matched to a gene: 7. CDR3 bases: TGCAGCGTGGGGTGGGACAGGGATACTGAAGCTTTCTTT. Its protein is CSVGWDRDTEAFF.

The chain has TRBV5-4 and TRBJ2-7, with a weak D call TRBD2 (7 bases). This CDR3 spans 13 amino acids. V lost 0 bases and J 6 bases, leaving 10 bases between the germline ends. CDR1 SGHNT and CDR2 YYREEE come from the germline V gene (reference sequence). CDR3 sequence reads: CASSLVGGPEQYF. The CDR3 nucleotides are TGTGCCAGCAGCTTGGTCGGGGGGCCCGAGCAGTACTTC.

The rearrangement uses TRBV12-3 or TRBV12-4 and TRBJ1-1, with D unclear. The ends were cut back, 3 bases at V and 1 base at J, with 6 bases in the middle. The CDR3 covers 13 residues. CDR3 coding DNA: TGTGCCAGCAGTTTGGGTTGGAACACTGAAGCTTTCTTT. It is translated as CASSLGWNTEAFF.

In its sample, this clone was seen once. The J gene is TRBJ2-1, the V gene TRBV5-1; the match to TRBD2 covers 13 bases. The CDR3 is 14 residues long. Losses at the gene ends were 3 bases for V and 12 bases for J; bases not matched to a gene: 6. Germline values: CDR1 SGHRS, CDR2 YFSETQ. CDR3 nucleotide sequence: TGCGCCAGCAGCTCCGGGACTAGCGGGGAGGGGCAGTTCTTC. Its translation: CASSSGTSGEGQFF.

V usage is TRBV24-1 and J usage is TRBJ2-1; 11 nucleotides agree with TRBD2. Losses at the gene ends were 2 bases for V and 0 bases for J; bases not matched to a gene: 2. There are 17 residues in the CDR3. Germline V gives CDR1 KGHDR, CDR2 SFDVKD. The CDR3 bases are TGTGCCACCAGTGATTCGGGACTAGCGGACTCCTACAATGAGCAGTTCTTC. It translates to CATSDSGLADSYNEQFF.

Here the CDR3 DNA reads TGTGCCAGCAGTTCCCCGAGCGAAAAACTGTTTTTT. It yields the protein CASSSPSEKLFF. The chain links TRBV28 to TRBJ1-4, with unresolved D. The CDR3 has 12 residues. The ends were cut back, 4 bases at V and 8 bases at J, with 8 bases in the middle. Germline CDR1 MDHEN, CDR2 SYDVKM.

The rearrangement joins TRBV30 to TRBJ1-1; no firm D call. This CDR3 has 13 amino acids. In germline, CDR1 is GTSNPN, CDR2 SVGIG (reference sequence). Deletions cut 0 bases from V and 1 base from J, with 6 bases between. As DNA, the CDR3 is TGTGCCTGGAGTGTCTACAGGAACACTGAAGCTTTCTTT. This encodes CAWSVYRNTEAFF.

The gene calls are TRBV5-8 and TRBJ2-7; TRBD1 matches 8 bases. Germline V gene lookup returns CDR1 SGHTS and CDR2 YDEGEE. The CDR3 is 18 amino acids. With 1 base clipped from V and 0 bases from J, the junction kept 12 bases outside the gene matches. The DNA of the CDR3 is TGTGCCAGCAGCTTGTTAGGACAGGGCTTTTACCCCTCCTACGAGCAGTACTTC. Translation gives CASSLLGQGFYPSYEQYF.

The V gene is TRBV6-6, the J gene TRBJ1-6, with D unresolved. The CDR3 loop spans 11 amino acids. V dropped 4 bases and J dropped 8 bases, with 3 bases sitting between them. Germline lookup yields CDR1 MNHNY and CDR2 SVGAGI (reference sequence). The CDR3 sequence: CASSSYSPLHF. DNA for the CDR3: TGTGCCAGCAGTTCCTATTCACCCCTCCACTTT.

The DNA of the CDR3 is TGTGCCAGCACTCCTAGTTCCAGGGCTGGAAACACCATATATTTT. It translates to CASTPSSRAGNTIYF. This chain connects TRBV28 to TRBJ1-3, with a tentative D call TRBD1 (5 bases). The CDR3 extends over 15 amino acids. V was cut by 7 bases and J by 2 bases, with 15 bases left in between. CDR1 is MDHEN, CDR2 SYDVKM, per germline.

This chain links TRBV11-2 with TRBJ2-6, with 8 bases matching TRBD1. The CDR3 covers 15 residues. The germline CDR1 and CDR2 sequences are SGHAT and FQNNGV. After removal of 7 bases from V and 0 bases from J, the junction contained 2 bases not matched to a gene. This CDR3 reads CASTDRGSGANVLTF. The CDR3 region has the DNA TGTGCCAGCACCGACAGGGGCTCTGGGGCCAACGTCCTGACTTTC.

The V and J genes are TRBV30 and TRBJ2-7; TRBD2 aligns across 9 bases. This CDR3 is built from 14 residues. Germline CDR1 reads GTSNPN; CDR2 reads SVGIG (reference sequence). V dropped 4 bases and J dropped 5; count of bases not matched to a gene: 9. For the CDR3, the DNA is TGTGCCTGGACTGTCGGTAGCGGGAGTAACGAGCAGTACTTC. Residues: CAWTVGSGSNEQYF.

The chain joins TRBV2 to TRBJ2-7, with TRBD1 matching over 10 bases. CDR3 size: 15 residues. V shed 7 bases and J 5 bases; nucleotides not matched to a gene: 11. CDR1 is SNHLY, CDR2 FYNNEI, per germline. CDR3 region: CASTIPGQGINEQYF. Here the CDR3 DNA reads TGTGCCAGCACAATCCCGGGACAGGGGATTAACGAGCAGTACTTC.

The CDR3 reads CASSLDGGALTGELFF. The CDR3 DNA reads TGTGCCAGCAGCTTAGACGGGGGGGCCCTCACCGGGGAGCTGTTTTTT. This chain links TRBV11-2 with TRBJ2-2, with 8 bases fitting TRBD2. Germline CDR1 and CDR2: SGHAT and FQNNGV. The CDR3 is 16 residues long. V trimming: 0 bases; J trimming: 4 bases; junction bases outside the gene matches: 4.

J is TRBJ1-6 and V is TRBV11-2; D remains ambiguous. V was clipped by 1 base and J by 7 bases, with 11 bases between them. From germline, CDR1 is SGHAT and CDR2 FQNNGV. The CDR3 consists of 15 residues. Written as DNA, the CDR3 is TGTGCCAGCAGCTTAGCGCCGGGGTTCAATTCACCCCTCCACTTT. Translation: CASSLAPGFNSPLHF.

This clone has only one observation. V and J are TRBV18 and TRBJ1-1; 12 bases are a match to TRBD1. Germline CDR1 KGHSH, CDR2 LQKENI. Unmatched junction bases numbered 1, after V lost 6 bases and J lost 2 bases. The CDR3 has 14 residues. The CDR3: CASSGQGANTEAFF. The CDR3 DNA follows: TGTGCCAGCTCGGGACAGGGGGCAAACACTGAAGCTTTCTTT. The complete variable domain, with remaining parts taken from reference TRBV18 and TRBJ1-1, reads NAGVMQNPRHLVRRRGQEARLRCSPMKGHSHVYWYRQLPEEGLKFMVYLQKENIIDESGMPKERFSAEFPKEGPSILRIQQVVRGDSAAYFCASSGQGANTEAFFGQGTRLTVV.

J is TRBJ2-3 and V is TRBV24-1; 8 bases align to TRBD2. Germline lookup yields CDR1 KGHDR and CDR2 SFDVKD. This CDR3 is built from 16 residues. With V trimmed by 4 bases and J by 3 bases, 8 bases remained unmatched. CDR3 region: CATSDTSVAGTDTQYF. CDR3 nucleotide sequence: TGTGCCACCAGTGACACTAGCGTAGCGGGGACAGATACGCAGTATTTT.

The V gene is TRBV7-8, the J gene TRBJ2-2; D ambiguous. V was clipped by 3 bases and J by 6 bases, with 8 bases between them. From germline, CDR1 is SGHVS and CDR2 FQNEAQ. CDR3 length: 13 amino acids. The CDR3 bases are TGTGCCAGCAGCTTCGGATTCCCCGGGGAGCTGTTTTTT. Protein sequence: CASSFGFPGELFF.